The entry that follows covers one TCR beta chain sequence. Per the study methods: Nucleated cell number was recorded as an estimate derived from reference gene primer amplification. The assay was immunoSEQ multiplex PCR, and TCRdb's table has in-frame clones only and misses some. V, J and clone size were drawn from that table, and D and trimming were deduced from the DNA. Counted here are approximately 130,000 clones, approximately 80% occurring once; the ten biggest clones make up over 15%. The V gene lost 3 bases and the J gene lost 9 bases, with 11 bases spanning the gap. Germline assignment: CDR1 MNHNS and CDR2 SASEGT. The CDR3 is 13 residues long. The record originates from a study of blood T cell repertoires in COVID-19. Study-level information: Sites in the United States, Italy and Spain provided acute and convalescent COVID-19 samples. Sources were T cells, B-cell-depleted T cells, or PBMCs; the material itself was cDNA or gDNA.

The source of this sequence is a man older than 75 with acute or convalescent COVID-19. The sample taken for sequencing was peripheral blood. This chain connects TRBV6-1 to TRBJ2-2; D not resolved. CDR3 loop: CASSDNDIRELFF. CDR3 bases: TGTGCCAGCAGTGATAACGACATCCGGGAGCTGTTTTTT.